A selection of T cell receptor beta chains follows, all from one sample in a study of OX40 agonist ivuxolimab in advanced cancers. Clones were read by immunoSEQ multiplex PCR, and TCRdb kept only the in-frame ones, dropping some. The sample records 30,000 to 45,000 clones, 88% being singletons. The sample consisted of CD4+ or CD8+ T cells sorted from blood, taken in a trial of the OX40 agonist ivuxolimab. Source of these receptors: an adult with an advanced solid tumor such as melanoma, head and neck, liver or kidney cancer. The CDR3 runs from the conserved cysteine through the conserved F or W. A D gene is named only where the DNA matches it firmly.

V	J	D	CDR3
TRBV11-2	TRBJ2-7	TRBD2	CASSRTSGDDEQYF
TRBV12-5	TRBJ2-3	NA	CASGLSGSTDTQYF
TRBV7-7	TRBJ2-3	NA	CASSFSNTDTQYF
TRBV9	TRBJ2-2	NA	CASSALQGLMNTGELFF
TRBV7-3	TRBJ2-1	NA	CASSSSLGFEQFF
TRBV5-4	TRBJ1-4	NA	CASSSLGQTNEKLFF
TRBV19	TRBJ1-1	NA	CASTPGRLNTEAFF
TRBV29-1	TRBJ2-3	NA	CSVAKRSTDTQYF
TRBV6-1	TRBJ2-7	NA	CASSDPGRAIHEQYF
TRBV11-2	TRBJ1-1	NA	CASSLGTEAFF
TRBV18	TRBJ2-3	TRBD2	CASSPRLAGATDTQYF
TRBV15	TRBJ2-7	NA	CATSRDPAGSSYEQYF
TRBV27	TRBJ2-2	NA	CASGRDWTARELFF
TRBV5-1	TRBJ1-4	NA	CASSSGFPSYEKLFF
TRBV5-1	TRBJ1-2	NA	CASTQTGPGGGYTF
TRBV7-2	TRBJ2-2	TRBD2	CASSPMRGLAGGGTGELFF
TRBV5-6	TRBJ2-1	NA	CASSLVQGSYNEQFF
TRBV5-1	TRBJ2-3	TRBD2	CASRRTSGTDTQYF
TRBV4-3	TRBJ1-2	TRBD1	CASSQDTVDRGEGYTF
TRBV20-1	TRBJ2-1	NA	CSAGGPNEQFF
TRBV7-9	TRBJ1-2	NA	CASSLNPADGYTF
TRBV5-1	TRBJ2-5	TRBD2	CASSPGFGGGGGSLGETQYF
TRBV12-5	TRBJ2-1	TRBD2	CASGGAGGGNEQFF
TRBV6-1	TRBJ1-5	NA	CASSGSGNQPQHF
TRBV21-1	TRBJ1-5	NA	CASSNSGQGCLGGNQPQHF
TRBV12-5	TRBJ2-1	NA	CASGWEYEQFF
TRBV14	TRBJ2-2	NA	CASSPGLNTGELFF
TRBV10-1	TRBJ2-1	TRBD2	CASSGSGTSGHGQFF
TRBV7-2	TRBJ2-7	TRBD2	CASSLVAGGAYEQYF